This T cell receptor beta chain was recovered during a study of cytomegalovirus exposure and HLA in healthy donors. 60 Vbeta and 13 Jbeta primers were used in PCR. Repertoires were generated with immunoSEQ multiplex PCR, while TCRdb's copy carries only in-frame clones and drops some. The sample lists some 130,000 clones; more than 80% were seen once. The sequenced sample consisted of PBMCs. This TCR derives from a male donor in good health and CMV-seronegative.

CDR3 in amino acids: CAWSVGRAGGPWVGELFF. The CDR3 DNA is TGTGCCTGGAGTGTAGGACGAGCGGGAGGGCCGTGGGTCGGGGAGCTGTTTTTT. The chain uses TRBV30 and TRBJ2-2; TRBD2 matches at 10 bases. In germline, CDR1 is GTSNPN, CDR2 SVGIG (reference sequence). The CDR3 covers 18 residues. Unmatched junction bases numbered 14, after V lost 0 bases and J lost 7 bases.